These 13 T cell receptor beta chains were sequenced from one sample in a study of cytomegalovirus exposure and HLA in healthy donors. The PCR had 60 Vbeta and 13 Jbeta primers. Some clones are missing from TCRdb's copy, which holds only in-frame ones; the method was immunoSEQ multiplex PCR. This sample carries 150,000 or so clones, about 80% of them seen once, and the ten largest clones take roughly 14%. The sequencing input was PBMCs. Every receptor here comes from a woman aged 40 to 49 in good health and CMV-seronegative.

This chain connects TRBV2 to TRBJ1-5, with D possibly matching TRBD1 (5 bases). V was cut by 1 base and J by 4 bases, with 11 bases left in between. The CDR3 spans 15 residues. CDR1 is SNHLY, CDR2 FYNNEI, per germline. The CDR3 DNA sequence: TGTGCCAGCAGTGAAGGGGGGGGAGGGAATCAGCCCCAGCATTTT. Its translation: CASSEGGGGNQPQHF. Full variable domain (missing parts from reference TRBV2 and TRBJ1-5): EPEVTQTPSHQVTQMGQEVILRCVPISNHLYFYWYRQILGQKVEFLVSFYNNEISEKSEIFDDQFSVERPDGSNFTLKIRSTKLEDSAMYFCASSEGGGGNQPQHFGDGTRLSIL.

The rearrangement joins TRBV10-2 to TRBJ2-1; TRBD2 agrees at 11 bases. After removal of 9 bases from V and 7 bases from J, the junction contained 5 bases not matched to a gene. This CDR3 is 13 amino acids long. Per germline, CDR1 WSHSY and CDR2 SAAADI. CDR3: CASSSGGLNEQFF. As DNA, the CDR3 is TGCGCCAGTTCTAGCGGGGGGTTGAATGAGCAGTTCTTC.

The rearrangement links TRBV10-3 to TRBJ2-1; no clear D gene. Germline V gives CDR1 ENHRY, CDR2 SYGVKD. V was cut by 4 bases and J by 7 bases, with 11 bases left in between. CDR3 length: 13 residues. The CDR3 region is CAISVGTTNEQFF. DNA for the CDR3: TGTGCCATCAGTGTTGGTACTACAAATGAGCAGTTCTTC.

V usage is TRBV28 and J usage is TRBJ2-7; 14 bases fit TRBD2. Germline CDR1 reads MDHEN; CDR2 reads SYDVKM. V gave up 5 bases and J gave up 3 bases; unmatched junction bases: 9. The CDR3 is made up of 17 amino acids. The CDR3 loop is CASSTRTSGGLSYEQYF. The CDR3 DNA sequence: TGTGCCAGCAGTACTCGGACTAGCGGGGGGCTCAGCTACGAGCAGTACTTC.

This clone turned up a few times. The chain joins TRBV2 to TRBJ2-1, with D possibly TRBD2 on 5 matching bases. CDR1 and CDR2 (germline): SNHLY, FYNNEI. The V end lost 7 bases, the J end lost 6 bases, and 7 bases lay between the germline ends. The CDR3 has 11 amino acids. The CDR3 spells CASIGGNEQFF. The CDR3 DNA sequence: TGTGCCAGCATTGGAGGCAATGAGCAGTTCTTC.

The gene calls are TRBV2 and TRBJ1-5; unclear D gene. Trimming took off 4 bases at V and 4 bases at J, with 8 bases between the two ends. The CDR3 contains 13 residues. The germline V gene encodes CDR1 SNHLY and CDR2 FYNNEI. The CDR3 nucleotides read TGTGCCAGCAGTGTTGTTGTAAATCAGCCCCAGCATTTT. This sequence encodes CASSVVVNQPQHF.

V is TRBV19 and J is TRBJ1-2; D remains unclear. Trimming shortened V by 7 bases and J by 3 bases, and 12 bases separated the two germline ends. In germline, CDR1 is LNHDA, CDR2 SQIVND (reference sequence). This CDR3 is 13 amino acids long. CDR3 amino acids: CASTFRADYGYTF. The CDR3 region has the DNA TGTGCCAGTACCTTTCGAGCGGACTATGGCTACACCTTC.

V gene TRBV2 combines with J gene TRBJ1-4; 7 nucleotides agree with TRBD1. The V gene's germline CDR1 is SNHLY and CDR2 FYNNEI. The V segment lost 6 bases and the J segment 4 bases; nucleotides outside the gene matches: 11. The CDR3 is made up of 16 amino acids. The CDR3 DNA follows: TGTGCCAGCAGCGACATCCCGGGACAGATTAATGAAAAACTGTTTTTT. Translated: CASSDIPGQINEKLFF.

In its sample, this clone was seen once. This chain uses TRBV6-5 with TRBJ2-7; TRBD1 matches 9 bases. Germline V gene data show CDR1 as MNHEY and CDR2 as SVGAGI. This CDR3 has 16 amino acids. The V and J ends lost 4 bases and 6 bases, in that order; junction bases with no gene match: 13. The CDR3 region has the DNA TGTGCCAGCAGTTTCCCGGGACAGGGAATATCGGGCGAGCAGTACTTC. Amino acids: CASSFPGQGISGEQYF.

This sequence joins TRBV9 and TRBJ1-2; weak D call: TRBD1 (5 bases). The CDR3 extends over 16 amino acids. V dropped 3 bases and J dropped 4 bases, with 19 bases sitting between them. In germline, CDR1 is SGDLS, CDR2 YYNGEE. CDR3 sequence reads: CASSDSGLPGSYGYTF. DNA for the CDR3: TGTGCCAGCAGCGACTCGGGACTCCCGGGGAGCTATGGCTACACCTTC. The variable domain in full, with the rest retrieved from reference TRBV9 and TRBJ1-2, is DSGVTQTPKHLITATGQRVTLRCSPRSGDLSVYWYQQSLDQGLQFLIQYYNGEERAKGNILERFSAQQFPDLHSELNLSSLELGDSALYFCASSDSGLPGSYGYTFGSGTRLTVV.

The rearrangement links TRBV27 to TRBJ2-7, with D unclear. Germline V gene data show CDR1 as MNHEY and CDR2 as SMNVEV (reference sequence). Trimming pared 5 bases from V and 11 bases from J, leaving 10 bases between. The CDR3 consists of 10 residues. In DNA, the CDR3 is TGTGCCAGCAGTCTAACCTTGGAGTACTTC. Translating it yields CASSLTLEYF.

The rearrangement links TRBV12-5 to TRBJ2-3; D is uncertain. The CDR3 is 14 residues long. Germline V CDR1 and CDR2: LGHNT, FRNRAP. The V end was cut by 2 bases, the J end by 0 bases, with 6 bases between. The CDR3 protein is CASGLQSSTDTQYF. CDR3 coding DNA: TGTGCTAGTGGTTTGCAGTCTAGCACAGATACGCAGTATTTT.

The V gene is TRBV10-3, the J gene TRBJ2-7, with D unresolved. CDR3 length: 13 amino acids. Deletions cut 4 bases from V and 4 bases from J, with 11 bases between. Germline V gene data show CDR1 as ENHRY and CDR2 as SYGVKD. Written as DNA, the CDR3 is TGTGCCATCAGTGGGCCTCAGAATTACGAGCAGTACTTC. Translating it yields CAISGPQNYEQYF.